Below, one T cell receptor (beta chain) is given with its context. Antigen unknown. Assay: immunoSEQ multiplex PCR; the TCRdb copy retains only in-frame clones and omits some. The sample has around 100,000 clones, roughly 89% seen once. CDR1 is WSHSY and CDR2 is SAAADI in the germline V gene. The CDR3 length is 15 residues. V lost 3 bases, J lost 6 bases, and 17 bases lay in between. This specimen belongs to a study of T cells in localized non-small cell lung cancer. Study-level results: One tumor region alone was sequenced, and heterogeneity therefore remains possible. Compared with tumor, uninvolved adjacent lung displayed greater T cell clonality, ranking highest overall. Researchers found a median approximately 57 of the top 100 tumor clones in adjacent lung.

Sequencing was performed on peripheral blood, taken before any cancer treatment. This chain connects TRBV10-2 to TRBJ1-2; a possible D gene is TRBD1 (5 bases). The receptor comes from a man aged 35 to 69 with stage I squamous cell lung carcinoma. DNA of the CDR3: TGCGCCAGCAGTGAATGGGTTGACAGCGGCGATGGCTACACCTTC. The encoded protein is CASSEWVDSGDGYTF.